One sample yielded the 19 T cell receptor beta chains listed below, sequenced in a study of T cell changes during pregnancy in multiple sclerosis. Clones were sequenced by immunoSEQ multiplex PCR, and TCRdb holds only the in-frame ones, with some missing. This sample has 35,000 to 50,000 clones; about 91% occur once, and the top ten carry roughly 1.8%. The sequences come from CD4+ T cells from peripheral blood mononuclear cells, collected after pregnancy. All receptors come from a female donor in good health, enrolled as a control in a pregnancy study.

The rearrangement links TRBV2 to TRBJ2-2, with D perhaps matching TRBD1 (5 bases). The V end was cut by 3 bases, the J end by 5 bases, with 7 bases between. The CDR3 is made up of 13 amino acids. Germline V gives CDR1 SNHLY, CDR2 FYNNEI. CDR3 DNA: TGTGCCAGCAGTGACAGGGTAACCGGGGAGCTGTTTTTT. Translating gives CASSDRVTGELFF.

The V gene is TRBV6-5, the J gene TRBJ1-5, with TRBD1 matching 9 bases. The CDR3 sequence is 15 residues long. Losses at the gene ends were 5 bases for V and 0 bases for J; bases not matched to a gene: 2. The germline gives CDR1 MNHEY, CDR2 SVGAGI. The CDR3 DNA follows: TGTGCCAGCAGTGCGGACAGGGGTAGCAATCAGCCCCAGCATTTT. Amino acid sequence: CASSADRGSNQPQHF.

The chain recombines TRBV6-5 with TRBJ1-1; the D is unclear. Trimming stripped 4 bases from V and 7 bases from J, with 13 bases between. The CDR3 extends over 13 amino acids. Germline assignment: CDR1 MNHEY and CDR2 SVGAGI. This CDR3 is CASSFGGISEAFF. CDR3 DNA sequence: TGTGCCAGCAGTTTTGGCGGGATTAGTGAAGCTTTCTTT.

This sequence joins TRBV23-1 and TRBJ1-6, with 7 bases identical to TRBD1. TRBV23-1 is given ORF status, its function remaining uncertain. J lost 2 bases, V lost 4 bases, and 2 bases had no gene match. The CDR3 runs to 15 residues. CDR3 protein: CASSPGTAYNSPLHF. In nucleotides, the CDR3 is TGCGCCAGCAGTCCTGGGACAGCCTATAATTCACCCCTCCACTTT.

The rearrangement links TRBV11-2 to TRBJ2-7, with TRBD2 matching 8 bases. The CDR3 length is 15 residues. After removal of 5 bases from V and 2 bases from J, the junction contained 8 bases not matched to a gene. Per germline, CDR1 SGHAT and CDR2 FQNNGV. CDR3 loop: CASSPTGGTPYEQYF. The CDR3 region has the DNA TGTGCCAGCAGCCCTACGGGAGGGACCCCCTACGAGCAGTACTTC.

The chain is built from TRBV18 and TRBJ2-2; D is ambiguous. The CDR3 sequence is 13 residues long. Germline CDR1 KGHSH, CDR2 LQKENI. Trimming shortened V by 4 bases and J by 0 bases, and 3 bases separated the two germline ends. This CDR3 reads CASSRPNTGELFF. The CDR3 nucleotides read TGTGCCAGCTCACGGCCGAACACCGGGGAGCTGTTTTTT.

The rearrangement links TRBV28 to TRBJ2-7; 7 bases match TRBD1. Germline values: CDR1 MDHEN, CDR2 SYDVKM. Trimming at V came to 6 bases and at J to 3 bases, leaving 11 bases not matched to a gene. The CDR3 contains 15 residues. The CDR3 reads CASSRWRTGFYEQYF. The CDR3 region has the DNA TGTGCCAGCAGCCGTTGGCGGACAGGCTTCTACGAGCAGTACTTC.

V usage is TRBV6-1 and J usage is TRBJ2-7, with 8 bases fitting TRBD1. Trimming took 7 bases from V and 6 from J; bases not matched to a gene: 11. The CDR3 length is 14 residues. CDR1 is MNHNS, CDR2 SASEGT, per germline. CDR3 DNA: TGTGCCAGCACCGAGGACAGGGTTAGTTCCGAGCAGTACTTC. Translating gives CASTEDRVSSEQYF.

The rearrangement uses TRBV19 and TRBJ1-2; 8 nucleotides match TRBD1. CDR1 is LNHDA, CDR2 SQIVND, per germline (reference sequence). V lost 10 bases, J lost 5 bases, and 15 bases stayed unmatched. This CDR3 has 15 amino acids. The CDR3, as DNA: TGTGCCACCTCCACGCCCTACAGGGGGGGTTATGGCTACACCTTC. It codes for CATSTPYRGGYGYTF.

CDR3 residues: CASSLTSGNNEQFF. The CDR3 nucleotides are TGCGCCAGCAGCCTGACTAGCGGTAACAATGAGCAGTTCTTC. V is TRBV5-1 and J is TRBJ2-1; 9 nucleotides agree with TRBD2. J was trimmed by 5 bases and V by 4 bases; bases with no gene match: 4. Germline V gives CDR1 SGHRS, CDR2 YFSETQ. This CDR3 region has 14 residues.

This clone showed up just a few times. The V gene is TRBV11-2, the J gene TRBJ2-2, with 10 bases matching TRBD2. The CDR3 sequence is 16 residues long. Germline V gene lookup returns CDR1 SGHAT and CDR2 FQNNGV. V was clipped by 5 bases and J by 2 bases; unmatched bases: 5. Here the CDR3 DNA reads TGTGCCAGCAGCCCGACTAGCGGGCTTAACACCGGGGAGCTGTTTTTT. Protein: CASSPTSGLNTGELFF. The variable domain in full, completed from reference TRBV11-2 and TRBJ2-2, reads EAGVAQSPRYKIIEKRQSVAFWCNPISGHATLYWYQQILGQGPKLLIQFQNNGVVDDSQLPKDRFSAERLKGVDSTLKIQPAKLEDSAVYLCASSPTSGLNTGELFFGEGSRLTVL.

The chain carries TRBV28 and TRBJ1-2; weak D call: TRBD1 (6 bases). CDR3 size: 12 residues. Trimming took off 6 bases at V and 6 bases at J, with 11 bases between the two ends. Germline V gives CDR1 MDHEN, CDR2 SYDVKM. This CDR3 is CASSSGQHGYTF. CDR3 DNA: TGTGCCAGCAGCTCCGGACAGCATGGCTACACCTTC.

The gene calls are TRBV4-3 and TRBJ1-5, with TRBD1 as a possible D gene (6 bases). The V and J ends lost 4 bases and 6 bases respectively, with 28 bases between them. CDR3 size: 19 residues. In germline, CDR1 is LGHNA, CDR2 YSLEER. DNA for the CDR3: TGCGCCAGCAGCCCCCCTTCATCTAACCGGGACAAGACGAGTCAGCCCCAGCATTTT. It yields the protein CASSPPSSNRDKTSQPQHF.

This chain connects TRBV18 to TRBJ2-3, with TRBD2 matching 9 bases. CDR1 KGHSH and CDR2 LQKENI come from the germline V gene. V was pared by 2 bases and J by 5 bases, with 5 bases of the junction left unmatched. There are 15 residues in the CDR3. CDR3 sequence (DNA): TGTGCCAGCTCACCAACCAGCGGGAGGCGAGATACGCAGTATTTT. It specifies CASSPTSGRRDTQYF.

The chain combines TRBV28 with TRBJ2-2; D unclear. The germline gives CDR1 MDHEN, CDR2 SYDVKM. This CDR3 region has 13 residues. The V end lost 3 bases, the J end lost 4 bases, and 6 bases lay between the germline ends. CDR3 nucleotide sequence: TGTGCCAGCAGTTTCAGAAGCACCGGGGAGCTGTTTTTT. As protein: CASSFRSTGELFF.

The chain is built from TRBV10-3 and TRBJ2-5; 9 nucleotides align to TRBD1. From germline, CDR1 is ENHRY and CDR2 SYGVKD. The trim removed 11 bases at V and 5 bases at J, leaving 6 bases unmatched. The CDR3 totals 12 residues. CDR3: CAARGQGETQYF. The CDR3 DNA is TGTGCCGCGCGGGGACAGGGCGAGACCCAGTACTTC.

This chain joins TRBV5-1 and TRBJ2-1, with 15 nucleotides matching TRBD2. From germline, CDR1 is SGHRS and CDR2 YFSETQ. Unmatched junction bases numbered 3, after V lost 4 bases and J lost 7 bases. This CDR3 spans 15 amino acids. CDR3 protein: CASSPGTSGGNEQFF. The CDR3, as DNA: TGCGCCAGCAGCCCCGGGACTAGCGGGGGGAATGAGCAGTTCTTC. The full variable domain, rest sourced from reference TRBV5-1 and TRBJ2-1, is KAGVTQTPRYLIKTRGQQVTLSCSPISGHRSVSWYQQTPGQGLQFLFEYFSETQRNKGNFPGRFSGRQFSNSRSEMNVSTLELGDSALYLCASSPGTSGGNEQFFGPGTRLTVL.

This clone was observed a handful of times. In DNA form, the CDR3 reads TGTGCCAGCAGCAGACTAGCGGGAGAACTTGGGGACGAGCAGTACTTC. Amino acids: CASSRLAGELGDEQYF. This chain uses TRBV21-1 with TRBJ2-7; the D call TRBD2 from the table was never checked on the DNA. TRBV21-1 is labeled a pseudogene. The CDR3 length is 16 residues.

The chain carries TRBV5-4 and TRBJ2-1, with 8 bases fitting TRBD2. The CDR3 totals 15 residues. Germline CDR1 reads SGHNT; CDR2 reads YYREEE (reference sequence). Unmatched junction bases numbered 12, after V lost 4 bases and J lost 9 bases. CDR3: CASSTGRALSREQFF. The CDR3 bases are TGTGCCAGCAGCACCGGGAGGGCGCTCTCTCGTGAGCAGTTCTTC.